Listed below are T cell receptor beta chains from one sample, sequenced in a study of blood T cell repertoires in COVID-19. Some clones are missing from TCRdb's copy, which holds only in-frame ones; the method was immunoSEQ multiplex PCR. The sample yields 190,000 or so clones, 85% seen once. The sequenced sample consisted of PBMCs or T cells enriched from blood (not recorded which). Every receptor here comes from a man aged 35 to 55 who had recovered from COVID-19. CDR3s include the opening cysteine and the closing phenylalanine or tryptophan. Fields, in order: V gene, J gene, D gene, clone size, CDR3 protein, CDR3 DNA. A D gene is named only where the DNA matches it firmly. Clone sizes are given selectively: once, few, many, or a class where the clone is expanded.

TRBV9	TRBJ2-2	.	.	CASSVGGSGELFF	TGTGCCAGCAGCGTAGGGGGCTCCGGGGAGCTGTTTTTT
TRBV3-1/TRBV3-2	TRBJ2-1	.	once	CASSQVPSLEQFF	TGTGCCAGCAGCCAAGTTCCTAGCCTTGAGCAGTTCTTC
TRBV12-5	TRBJ2-2	TRBD1	.	CASGLVLDRGLHTGELFF	TGTGCTAGTGGTTTGGTACTTGACAGGGGGCTCCACACCGGGGAGCTGTTTTTT
TRBV2	TRBJ2-7	TRBD2	.	CASSERRSGGTYEQYF	TGTGCCAGCAGTGAACGGCGTAGCGGGGGGACCTACGAGCAGTACTTC
TRBV28	TRBJ1-1	TRBD1	.	CASSFRRGVVTEAFF	TGTGCCAGCAGTTTCCGCAGGGGGGTCGTAACTGAAGCTTTCTTT
TRBV27	TRBJ2-5	TRBD2	.	CASSLDGRETQYF	TGTGCCAGCAGTTTAGACGGGAGGGAGACCCAGTACTTC
TRBV2	TRBJ2-2	.	.	CASSETNRGAVNTGELFF	TGTGCCAGCAGTGAAACGAATAGGGGTGCCGTGAACACCGGGGAGCTGTTTTTT
TRBV14	TRBJ2-7	TRBD1	once	CASSTRQGSYEQYF	TGTGCCAGCAGCACCCGACAGGGATCTTACGAGCAGTACTTC
TRBV20-1	TRBJ2-1	.	.	CSASSYNEQFF	TGCAGTGCTAGCTCTTACAATGAGCAGTTCTTC
TRBV7-2	TRBJ1-5	.	.	CASSTEGYSNQPQHF	TGTGCCAGCAGCACAGAAGGTTATAGCAATCAGCCCCAGCATTTT
TRBV7-2	TRBJ2-7	.	.	CASSFGGMSYEQYF	TGTGCCAGCAGCTTCGGAGGGATGTCCTACGAGCAGTACTTC
TRBV19	TRBJ1-1	.	.	CASRADAWNEEAFF	TGTGCCAGTAGAGCGGACGCCTGGAACGAGGAAGCTTTCTTT
TRBV6-4	TRBJ2-1	.	few	CASSVAEDNEQFF	TGTGCCAGCAGTGTCGCGGAAGACAATGAGCAGTTCTTC
TRBV2	TRBJ1-2	TRBD1	.	CASRDRRSNYGYTF	TGTGCCAGCAGGGACAGGCGATCTAACTATGGCTACACCTTC
TRBV18	TRBJ2-7	.	.	CASSPPSRLYEQYF	TGTGCCAGCTCACCTCCCTCGAGGCTTTACGAGCAGTACTTC
TRBV4-1	TRBJ1-5	TRBD1	.	CASNPGQNSNQPQHF	TGCGCCAGCAACCCGGGACAGAACTCCAATCAGCCCCAGCATTTT
TRBV5-1	TRBJ2-1	TRBD1	.	CASSEPGQSQFF	TGCGCCAGCAGCGAACCGGGACAGTCGCAGTTCTTC
TRBV24-1	TRBJ1-5	TRBD1	.	CATSDGARGGNQPQHF	TGTGCCACCAGTGATGGGGCCAGGGGGGGCAATCAGCCCCAGCATTTT